Below, 9 T cell receptor beta chains from the same sample are listed, as sequenced in a study of Graves' ophthalmopathy and Graves' hyperthyroidism. RNA transcripts yielded amplified TCR beta CDR3 regions. Second-round multiplex PCR came after a first-round RT-PCR that employed HTBI primers. TCRdb re-called the multiplex PCR reads with MiXCR, one entry per CDR3 protein. The profile shows over a million distinct CDR3 sequences, around a third of them singletons. Sequencing was carried out using peripheral blood or thyroid tissue (not recorded which). The origin of the receptors is an adult man with Graves' hyperthyroidism.

This clonotype was counted only a few times. The chain is built from TRBV5-1 and TRBJ2-2, with 7 bases that match TRBD1. CDR3 length: 16 amino acids. Germline-derived CDR1 and CDR2 are SGHRS and YFSETQ. V was pared by 0 bases and J by 5 bases, with 7 bases of the junction left unmatched. CDR3 region: CASSLVRGPDTGELFF. The CDR3 DNA reads TGCGCCAGCAGCTTGGTTAGGGGGCCGGATACCGGGGAGCTGTTTTTT.

A remark on this clonotype: Given the absence of the conserved phenylalanine or tryptophan at the CDR3 end, a read error is likely. No DNA is shown, since the ends of the CDR3 on it are uncertain; the CDR3 is the one TCRdb lists. V and J are TRBV19 and TRBJ1-2. From germline, CDR1 is LNHDA and CDR2 SQIVND (reference sequence). Ends included, the CDR3 has 8 residues. The CDR3 spells CASSITPS.

V gene TRBV2 combines with J gene TRBJ1-2, with 7 bases matching TRBD1. Losses at the gene ends were 6 bases for V and 8 bases for J; bases not matched to a gene: 15. The CDR3 loop spans 15 amino acids. Germline V lookup: CDR1 SNHLY, CDR2 FYNNEI. CDR3 in amino acids: CASRFLTGINAGYTF. The CDR3 region has the DNA TGTGCCAGCAGATTTTTGACAGGGATCAACGCGGGCTACACCTTC.

Ten or more counts support this clonotype. The chain links TRBV4-3 to TRBJ2-7; D not certain. The CDR3 length is 14 residues. Germline V gene sequence: CDR1 LGHNA, CDR2 YSLEER. Trimming shortened V by 0 bases and J by 0 bases, and 6 bases separated the two germline ends. CDR3 in DNA: TGCGCCAGCAGCCAAGATGGAACCTCCTACGAGCAGTACTTC. Protein product: CASSQDGTSYEQYF.

V usage is TRBV25-1 and J usage is TRBJ2-7, with a weak D call TRBD1 (5 bases). This CDR3 has 15 residues. Looked up from germline, CDR1 is MGHDK and CDR2 is SYGVNS. V was cut by 6 bases and J by 3 bases, with 18 bases left in between. The CDR3 here is CASSSSLREFYEQYF. The CDR3 nucleotides are TGTGCCAGCAGCTCAAGCCTCAGGGAATTCTACGAGCAGTACTTC.

The CDR3 loop reads CASSAGITTGETQYF. The CDR3 DNA is TGTGCCAGTAGTGCGGGTATTACTACTGGGGAGACCCAGTACTTC. The chain links TRBV19 to TRBJ2-5, with D maybe TRBD2 (5 bases). Trimming cost V 5 bases and J 5 bases, with 18 bases left between them. The CDR3 is 15 residues long. CDR1 is LNHDA, CDR2 SQIVND, per germline (reference sequence).

The rearrangement uses TRBV15 and TRBJ1-6, with D possibly matching TRBD1 (5 bases). Germline-derived CDR1 and CDR2 are LNHNV and YYDKDF (reference sequence). Trimming shortened V by 4 bases and J by 11 bases, and 18 bases separated the two germline ends. The CDR3 has 15 residues. The CDR3 spells CATSKEGQGLTPLHF. The CDR3 DNA sequence: TGTGCCACCAGCAAAGAAGGGCAGGGATTGACACCCCTCCACTTT.

This clonotype was detected only a few times. The gene calls are TRBV27 and TRBJ2-2; D remains unclear. V gave up 2 bases and J gave up 3 bases, with 10 bases separating them. The CDR3 is made up of 15 amino acids. Germline V gives CDR1 MNHEY, CDR2 SMNVEV (reference sequence). This chain's CDR3 is CASSLIPRDTGELFF. The CDR3 DNA is TGTGCCAGCAGTTTAATTCCCCGAGACACCGGGGAGCTGTTTTTT.

A few counts support this clonotype. The V and J genes are TRBV9 and TRBJ1-1; 7 bases align to TRBD1. The CDR3 runs to 15 residues. V lost 4 bases, J lost 2 bases, and 8 bases stayed unmatched. The germline CDR1 and CDR2 sequences are SGDLS and YYNGEE. Written as DNA, the CDR3 is TGTGCCAGCAGCCCGGGGGGACAGTTCAACACTGAAGCTTTCTTT. This gives the protein CASSPGGQFNTEAFF.